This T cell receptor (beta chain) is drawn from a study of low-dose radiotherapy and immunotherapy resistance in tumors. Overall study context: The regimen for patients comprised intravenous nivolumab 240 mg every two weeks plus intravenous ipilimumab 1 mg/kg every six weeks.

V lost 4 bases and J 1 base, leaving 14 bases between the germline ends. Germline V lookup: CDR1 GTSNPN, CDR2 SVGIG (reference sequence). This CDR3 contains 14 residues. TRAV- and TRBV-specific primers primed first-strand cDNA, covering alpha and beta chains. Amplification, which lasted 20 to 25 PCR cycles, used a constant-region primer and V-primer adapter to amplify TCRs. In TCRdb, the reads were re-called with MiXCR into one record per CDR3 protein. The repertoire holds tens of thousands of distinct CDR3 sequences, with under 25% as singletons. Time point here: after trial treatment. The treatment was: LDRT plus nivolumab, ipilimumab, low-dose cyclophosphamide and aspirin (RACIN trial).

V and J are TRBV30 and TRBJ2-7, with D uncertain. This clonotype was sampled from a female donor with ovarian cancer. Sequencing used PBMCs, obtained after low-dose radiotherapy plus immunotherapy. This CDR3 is CAWIPPGTSYEQYF. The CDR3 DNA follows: TGTGCCTGGATCCCCCCGGGCACTTCCTACGAGCAGTACTTC.